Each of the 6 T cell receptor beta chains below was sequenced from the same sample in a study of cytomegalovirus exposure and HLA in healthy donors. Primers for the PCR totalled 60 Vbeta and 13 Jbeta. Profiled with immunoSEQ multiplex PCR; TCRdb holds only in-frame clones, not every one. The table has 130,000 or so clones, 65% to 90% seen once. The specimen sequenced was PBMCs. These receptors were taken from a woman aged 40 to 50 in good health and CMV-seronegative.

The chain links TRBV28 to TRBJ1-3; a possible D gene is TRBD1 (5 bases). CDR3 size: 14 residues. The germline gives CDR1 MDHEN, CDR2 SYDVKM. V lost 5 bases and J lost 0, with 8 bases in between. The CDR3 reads CASSATGSGNTIYF. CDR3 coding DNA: TGTGCCAGCAGTGCAACAGGCTCTGGAAACACCATATATTTT.

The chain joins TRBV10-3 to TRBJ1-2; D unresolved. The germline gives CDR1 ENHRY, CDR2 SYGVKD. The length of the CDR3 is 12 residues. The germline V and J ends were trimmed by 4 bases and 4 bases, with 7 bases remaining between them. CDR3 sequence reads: CAISVEFYGYTF. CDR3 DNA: TGTGCCATCAGTGTGGAGTTCTATGGCTACACCTTC.

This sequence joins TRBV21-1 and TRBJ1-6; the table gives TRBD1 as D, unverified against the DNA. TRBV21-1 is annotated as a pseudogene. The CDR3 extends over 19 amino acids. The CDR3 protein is CASSKRPGAPSSYNSPLHF. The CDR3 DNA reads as TGTGCCAGCAGCAAAAGGCCAGGGGCCCCGAGCTCCTATAATTCACCCCTCCACTTT.

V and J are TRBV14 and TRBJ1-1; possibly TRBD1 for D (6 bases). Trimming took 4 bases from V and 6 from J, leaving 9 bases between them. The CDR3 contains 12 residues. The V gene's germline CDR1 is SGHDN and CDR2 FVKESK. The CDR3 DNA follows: TGTGCCAGCAGCCGAGGACAGCCTGAAGCTTTCTTT. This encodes CASSRGQPEAFF.

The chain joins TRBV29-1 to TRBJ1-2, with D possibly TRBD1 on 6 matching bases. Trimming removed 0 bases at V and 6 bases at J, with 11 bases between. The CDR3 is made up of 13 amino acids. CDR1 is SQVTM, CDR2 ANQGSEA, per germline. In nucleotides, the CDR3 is TGCAGCGTTGAAGATATGGGGGCGGATGGCTACACCTTC. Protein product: CSVEDMGADGYTF.

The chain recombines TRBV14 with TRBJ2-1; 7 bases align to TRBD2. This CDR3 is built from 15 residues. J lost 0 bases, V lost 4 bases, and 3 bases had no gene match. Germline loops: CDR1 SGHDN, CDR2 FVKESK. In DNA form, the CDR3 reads TGTGCCAGCAGCCGCAGCGGGGTCTCCTACAATGAGCAGTTCTTC. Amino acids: CASSRSGVSYNEQFF.